The 10 T cell receptor beta chains below were found in one sample sequenced in a study of blood T cell repertoires in COVID-19. Sequenced by immunoSEQ multiplex PCR; TCRdb stores in-frame clones only, minus some. This table has hundreds of thousands of clones, roughly 89% appearing once. What was sequenced was peripheral blood. All receptors derive from a woman in her 30s with COVID-19, enrolled during active disease.

V is TRBV7-6 and J is TRBJ2-5; D is unresolved. The CDR3 is made up of 12 amino acids. Germline assignment: CDR1 SGHVS and CDR2 FNYEAQ. Trimming stripped 5 bases from V and 5 bases from J, with 9 bases between. The CDR3: CASSLTVETQYF. In DNA, the CDR3 is TGTGCCAGCAGCCTGACTGTGGAGACCCAGTACTTC.

The rearrangement links TRBV18 to TRBJ2-2; TRBD1 might be the D (6 bases). The CDR3 spans 15 residues. Between the trimmed V and J ends, which lost 4 bases and 6 bases, there was a span of 15 bases. Germline V gives CDR1 KGHSH, CDR2 LQKENI. CDR3 coding DNA: TGTGCCAGCTCACAACAGGGAGAATTCGCCGGGGAGCTGTTTTTT. Translated, it gives CASSQQGEFAGELFF.

The chain carries TRBV7-7 and TRBJ2-5, with D hard to call. Germline V gene lookup returns CDR1 SSHAT and CDR2 FNYEAQ (reference sequence). The CDR3 sequence is 14 residues long. The V end was cut by 5 bases, the J end by 1 base, with 11 bases between. The CDR3 coding sequence is TGTGCCAGCAGCCCCACCGTGGCCCAAGAGACCCAGTACTTC. This sequence encodes CASSPTVAQETQYF.

This clone was seen a single time. V and J are TRBV10-3 and TRBJ2-7, with 8 bases lining up with TRBD2. Trimming cost V 0 bases and J 2 bases; bases outside gene matches: 3. The CDR3 is 15 amino acids. Germline V gives CDR1 ENHRY, CDR2 SYGVKD. The CDR3 DNA is TGTGCCATCAGTGAGTCCGGGGGGGGGCCCTACGAGCAGTACTTC. Amino acid sequence: CAISESGGGPYEQYF.

This clone appeared once. The rearrangement uses TRBV5-5 and TRBJ2-7; D call uncertain. Per germline, CDR1 SGHKS and CDR2 YYEKEE (reference sequence). CDR3 length: 13 amino acids. Between the trimmed V and J ends, which lost 0 bases and 2 bases, there was a span of 6 bases. The CDR3 DNA reads TGTGCCAGCAGCTTGGTCCCGGCCTACGAGCAGTACTTC. Translated: CASSLVPAYEQYF.

This chain joins TRBV3-1 (or the pseudogene TRBV3-2) and TRBJ2-7; D remains ambiguous. Germline V gives CDR1 LGHDT, CDR2 YNNKEL (reference sequence). V dropped 1 base and J dropped 3 bases, with 10 bases sitting between them. The CDR3 is 14 amino acids. CDR3 loop: CASSQVYGDYEQYF. The CDR3, as DNA: TGTGCCAGCAGCCAAGTATATGGAGACTACGAGCAGTACTTC.

The J gene is TRBJ2-5, the V gene TRBV20-1; TRBD2 matches 9 bases. Germline V gives CDR1 DFQATT, CDR2 SNEGSKA (reference sequence). The J segment lost 9 bases and the V segment lost 3 bases, leaving 8 bases of the junction unmatched. The CDR3 is made up of 13 amino acids. The CDR3: CSASLAGAGAQYF. The DNA for the CDR3 is TGCAGTGCTAGTTTAGCGGGAGCAGGGGCCCAGTACTTC.

CDR3 nucleotides: TGTGCCAGCAGCTTAGTGCCGGGAAGTCTGCGGGGGAATGAAAAACTGTTTTTT. Translated: CASSLVPGSLRGNEKLFF. The chain combines TRBV7-8 with TRBJ1-4, with D possibly being TRBD1 (5 bases). V dropped 1 base and J dropped 5 bases, with 20 bases sitting between them. The CDR3 contains 18 residues. Germline assignment: CDR1 SGHVS and CDR2 FQNEAQ.

This clone was picked up many times. The chain employs TRBV2 and TRBJ2-5; TRBD2 aligns across 8 bases. V was clipped by 4 bases and J by 6 bases; unmatched bases: 7. CDR3 length equals 14 residues. Germline V gene sequence: CDR1 SNHLY, CDR2 FYNNEI. CDR3 DNA sequence: TGTGCCAGCAGTGCCGTCGGGGGGGCGAAGACCCAGTACTTC. Encoded protein: CASSAVGGAKTQYF.

The rearrangement joins TRBV5-1 to TRBJ2-2; TRBD1 matches at 9 bases. Trimming at V came to 6 bases and at J to 3 bases, leaving 6 bases not matched to a gene. Germline-derived CDR1 and CDR2 are SGHRS and YFSETQ. This CDR3 contains 15 residues. CDR3 DNA: TGCGCCAGCACCCGGGACAGGGTAGACACCGGGGAGCTGTTTTTT. Encoded protein: CASTRDRVDTGELFF.